The 20 T cell receptor beta chains below come from one sample, sequenced in a study of cytomegalovirus exposure and HLA in healthy donors. The study ran its PCR with 60 Vbeta and 13 Jbeta primers. Here immunoSEQ multiplex PCR was the method, and the copy in TCRdb shows in-frame clones only, minus some. The sample comprises 180,000 or so clones, about 79% of which are singletons, and roughly an eighth rests with the top ten. Sequenced material: PBMCs. Receptor source: a man aged 50 to 60 in good health and CMV-seropositive.

The chain is built from TRBV6-1 and TRBJ1-2; a weak D match, TRBD1 (6 bases). Germline V lookup: CDR1 MNHNS, CDR2 SASEGT. The V end lost 2 bases, the J end lost 8 bases, and 12 bases lay between the germline ends. This CDR3 contains 13 residues. Here the CDR3 reads CASSELGGEGYTF. CDR3 in DNA: TGTGCCAGCAGTGAATTAGGGGGGGAGGGCTACACCTTC.

The chain joins TRBV9 to TRBJ2-7; D gene unclear. The CDR3 covers 15 residues. Between the trimmed V and J ends, which lost 0 bases and 3 bases, there was a span of 13 bases. Germline V gives CDR1 SGDLS, CDR2 YYNGEE. Here the CDR3 reads CASSVDGTAFYEQYF. Here the CDR3 DNA reads TGTGCCAGCAGCGTAGACGGTACAGCTTTCTACGAGCAGTACTTC. The full variable domain, completed using reference TRBV9 and TRBJ2-7, is DSGVTQTPKHLITATGQRVTLRCSPRSGDLSVYWYQQSLDQGLQFLIQYYNGEERAKGNILERFSAQQFPDLHSELNLSSLELGDSALYFCASSVDGTAFYEQYFGPGTRLTVT.

Details on this clone: In the same sample, other DNA sequences code for this CDR3. The chain couples TRBV6-4 to TRBJ2-1; TRBD1 is a possible D gene (5 bases). Germline values: CDR1 MRHNA, CDR2 SNTAGT. V dropped 2 bases and J dropped 1 base, with 9 bases sitting between them. The length of the CDR3 is 15 residues. CDR3 sequence reads: CASSDTDSSYNEQFF. As DNA, the CDR3 is TGTGCCAGCAGTGACACCGACAGTTCCTACAATGAGCAGTTCTTC.

The chain is built from TRBV2 and TRBJ2-3; D gene uncertain. Germline lookup yields CDR1 SNHLY and CDR2 FYNNEI. The CDR3 is 13 residues long. Trimming removed 1 base from V and 2 bases from J, with 4 bases in between. This CDR3 is CASSEDFTDTQYF. DNA of the CDR3: TGTGCCAGCAGTGAAGACTTCACAGATACGCAGTATTTT.

J is TRBJ2-1 and V is TRBV6-6; possible D gene TRBD1, 5 bases. The CDR3 covers 14 residues. V lost 0 bases, J lost 15 bases, and 18 bases lay in between. The germline V gene has CDR1 MNHNY and CDR2 SVGAGI (reference sequence). CDR3 protein: CASSYSTQGQGLFF. CDR3 nucleotide sequence: TGTGCCAGCAGTTACTCAACCCAGGGCCAAGGGTTGTTCTTC.

This clone was recorded only once. The chain links TRBV29-1 to TRBJ2-1, with TRBD2 matching over 15 bases. J gave up 7 bases and V 6 bases, and 10 bases lay outside the gene matches. Looked up from germline, CDR1 is SQVTM and CDR2 is ANQGSEA. CDR3 size: 16 residues. CDR3 in amino acids: CSVPRGTSGGLNEQFF. The CDR3 bases are TGCAGCGTGCCGAGAGGGACTAGCGGGGGGTTAAATGAGCAGTTCTTC.

This clone was picked up one time. This chain connects TRBV7-9 to TRBJ2-2; 10 bases agree with TRBD1. Germline V gene sequence: CDR1 SEHNR, CDR2 FQNEAQ (reference sequence). The CDR3 length is 17 residues. After removal of 6 bases from V and 5 bases from J, the junction contained 12 bases not matched to a gene. CDR3 loop: CASRGETGGLRTGELFF. The DNA for the CDR3 is TGTGCCAGCAGGGGGGAGACAGGGGGCCTGAGGACCGGGGAGCTGTTTTTT.

V is TRBV30 and J is TRBJ1-1; D perhaps matches TRBD1 (6 bases). This CDR3 comprises 13 residues. Looked up from germline, CDR1 is GTSNPN and CDR2 is SVGIG (reference sequence). V was clipped by 5 bases and J by 0 bases, with 10 bases between them. The DNA for the CDR3 is TGTGCCTGGGCCGGGACACTGAACACTGAAGCTTTCTTT. Its protein is CAWAGTLNTEAFF.

This rearrangement joins TRBV7-2 to TRBJ2-1, with TRBD1 identical over 11 bases. Germline loops: CDR1 SGHTA, CDR2 FQGNSA. CDR3 length: 15 amino acids. Unmatched junction bases numbered 4, after V lost 2 bases and J lost 7 bases. In DNA, the CDR3 is TGTGCCAGCAGCTTAACACGGGACAGGGGGAATGAGCAGTTCTTC. Amino acids: CASSLTRDRGNEQFF.

The gene calls are TRBV5-6 and TRBJ2-7; D is ambiguous. Trimming left V 5 bases short and J 2 bases short, with 14 bases between. Germline CDR1 is SGHDT and CDR2 is YYEEEE. The CDR3 totals 14 residues. The CDR3 loop is CASSGGYVAYEQYF. The CDR3 region has the DNA TGTGCCAGCAGTGGCGGTTACGTGGCCTACGAGCAGTACTTC.

The table lists this clone with a count of one. The rearrangement links TRBV19 to TRBJ2-5; 8 bases are a match to TRBD2. The V gene's germline CDR1 is LNHDA and CDR2 SQIVND (reference sequence). With V trimmed by 1 base and J by 3 bases, 10 bases remained unmatched. The CDR3 consists of 17 residues. The CDR3 reads CASSIGSTGTSKETQYF. CDR3 DNA: TGTGCCAGTAGTATAGGTAGTACCGGGACTAGTAAAGAGACCCAGTACTTC.

This chain connects TRBV5-6 to TRBJ2-7; tentative D call: TRBD2 (5 bases). The germline V and J ends were trimmed by 3 bases and 4 bases, with 17 bases remaining between them. The CDR3 contains 15 residues. From germline, CDR1 is SGHDT and CDR2 YYEEEE. The CDR3 DNA follows: TGTGCCAGCAGCTGGGAGAGTAGTGCGGCGTACGAGCAGTACTTC. It codes for CASSWESSAAYEQYF.

The V call is TRBV5-1, the J call TRBJ1-2; tentative D call: TRBD1 (5 bases). The CDR3 has 15 amino acids. V lost 4 bases to trimming and J lost 1 base, with 14 bases between them. The germline gives CDR1 SGHRS, CDR2 YFSETQ. The CDR3 sequence is CASSPRGGVNYGYTF. CDR3 DNA sequence: TGCGCCAGCAGCCCCCGCGGGGGGGTTAACTATGGCTACACCTTC.

This chain uses TRBV30 with TRBJ1-2, with TRBD1 matching 7 bases. The CDR3 runs to 15 residues. From germline, CDR1 is GTSNPN and CDR2 SVGIG (reference sequence). J lost 7 bases, V lost 0 bases, and 11 bases had no gene match. The CDR3 region is CAWSVPDTGVSGYTF. The CDR3 coding sequence is TGTGCCTGGAGTGTGCCCGATACAGGGGTTTCTGGCTACACCTTC.

Turning to this clone: The sample holds other DNA sequences that translate to the same CDR3. This chain links TRBV6-1 with TRBJ2-1; 8 bases agree with TRBD1. This CDR3 region has 14 residues. CDR1 is MNHNS and CDR2 is SASEGT in the germline V gene. V gave up 6 bases and J gave up 5 bases; unmatched junction bases: 6. CDR3 DNA sequence: TGTGCCAGCAGCGAACAGGGGGGAAACAATGAGCAGTTCTTC. This gives the protein CASSEQGGNNEQFF.

The genes are TRBV9 and TRBJ1-1; 7 bases line up with TRBD1. This CDR3 has 15 residues. The germline CDR1 and CDR2 sequences are SGDLS and YYNGEE. The J segment lost 4 bases and the V segment lost 3 bases, leaving 9 bases of the junction unmatched. As DNA, the CDR3 is TGTGCCAGCAGCGAACAAAAGGGGGCTGGCACTGAAGCTTTCTTT. This gives the protein CASSEQKGAGTEAFF.

The chain uses TRBV13 and TRBJ2-1, with D hard to call. The CDR3 sequence is 13 residues long. CDR1 and CDR2 (germline): PRHDT, FYEKMQ (reference sequence). The germline V and J ends were trimmed by 5 bases and 4 bases, with 9 bases remaining between them. The CDR3 DNA follows: TGTGCCAGCAGCCCGCGGATGTACAATGAGCAGTTCTTC. Residues: CASSPRMYNEQFF.

This clone occurred a few times. The chain links TRBV4-2 to TRBJ1-1, with TRBD1 matching 7 bases. The CDR3 totals 15 residues. Germline-derived CDR1 and CDR2 are LGHNA and YNFKEQ. V lost 0 bases, J lost 7 bases, and 8 bases stayed unmatched. This chain's CDR3 is CASSQDSTGEVEAFF. As DNA, the CDR3 is TGTGCCAGCAGCCAAGACTCCACAGGGGAGGTTGAAGCTTTCTTT.

Only a few counts were recorded for this clone. This sequence joins TRBV6-1 and TRBJ2-7; D call uncertain. Per germline, CDR1 MNHNS and CDR2 SASEGT. Deletions cut 4 bases from V and 2 bases from J, with 9 bases between. The CDR3 has 13 residues. This CDR3 is CASSGHSTYEQYV. Written as DNA, the CDR3 is TGTGCCAGCAGTGGCCACAGCACCTACGAGCAGTACGTC.

This rearrangement joins TRBV6-5 to TRBJ2-6; D gene uncertain. V was clipped by 4 bases and J by 0 bases, with 4 bases between them. CDR1 is MNHEY and CDR2 is SVGAGI in the germline V gene. The CDR3 is 14 residues long. The DNA for the CDR3 is TGTGCCAGCAGTTCCGGCTCTGGGGCCAACGTCCTGACTTTC. Its protein product is CASSSGSGANVLTF.